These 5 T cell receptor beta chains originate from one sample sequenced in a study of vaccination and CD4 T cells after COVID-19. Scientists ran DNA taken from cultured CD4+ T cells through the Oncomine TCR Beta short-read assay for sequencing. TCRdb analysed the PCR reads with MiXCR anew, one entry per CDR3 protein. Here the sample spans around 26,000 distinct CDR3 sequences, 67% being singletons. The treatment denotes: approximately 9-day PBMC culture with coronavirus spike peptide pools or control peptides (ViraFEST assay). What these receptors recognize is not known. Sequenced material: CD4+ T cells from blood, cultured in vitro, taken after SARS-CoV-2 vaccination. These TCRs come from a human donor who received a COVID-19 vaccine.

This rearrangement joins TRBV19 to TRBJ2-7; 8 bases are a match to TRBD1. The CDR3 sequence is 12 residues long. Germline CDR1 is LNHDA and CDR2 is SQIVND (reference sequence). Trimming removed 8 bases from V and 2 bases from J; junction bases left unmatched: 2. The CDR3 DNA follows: TGTGCCAGTCGACAGGGGCCCTACGAGCAGTACTTC. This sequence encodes CASRQGPYEQYF. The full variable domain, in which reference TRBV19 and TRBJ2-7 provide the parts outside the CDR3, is DGGITQSPKYLFRKEGQNVTLSCEQNLNHDAMYWYRQDPGQGLRLIYYSQIVNDFQKGDIAEGYSVSREKKESFPLTVTSAQKNPTAFYLCASRQGPYEQYFGPGTRLTVT.

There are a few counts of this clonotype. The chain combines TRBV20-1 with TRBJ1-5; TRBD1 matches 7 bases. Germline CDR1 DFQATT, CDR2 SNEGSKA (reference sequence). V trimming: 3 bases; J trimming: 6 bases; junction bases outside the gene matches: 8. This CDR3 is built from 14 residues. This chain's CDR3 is CSASRSRGVQPQHF. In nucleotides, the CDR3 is TGCAGTGCTAGTCGGTCCAGGGGGGTTCAGCCCCAGCATTTT.

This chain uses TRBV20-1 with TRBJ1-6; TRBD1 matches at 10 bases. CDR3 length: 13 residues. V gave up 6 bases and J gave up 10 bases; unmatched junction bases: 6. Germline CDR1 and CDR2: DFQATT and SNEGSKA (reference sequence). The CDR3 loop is CSARDRGLSPLHF. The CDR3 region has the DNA TGCAGTGCGAGGGACAGGGGTTTATCACCCCTCCACTTT.

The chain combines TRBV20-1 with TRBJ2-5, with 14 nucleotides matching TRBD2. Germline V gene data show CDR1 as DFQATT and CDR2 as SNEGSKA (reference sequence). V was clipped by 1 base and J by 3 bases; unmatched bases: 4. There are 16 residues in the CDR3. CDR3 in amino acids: CSARGTSGGIEETQYF. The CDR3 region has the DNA TGCAGTGCTAGAGGGACTAGCGGGGGGATAGAAGAGACCCAGTACTTC.

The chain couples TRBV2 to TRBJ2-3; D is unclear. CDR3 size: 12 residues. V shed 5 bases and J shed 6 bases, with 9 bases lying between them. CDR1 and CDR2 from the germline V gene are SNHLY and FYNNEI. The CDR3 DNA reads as TGTGCCAGCAGTTTCTCCGGGGATACGCAGTATTTT. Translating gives CASSFSGDTQYF. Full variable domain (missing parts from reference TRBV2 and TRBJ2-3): EPEVTQTPSHQVTQMGQEVILRCVPISNHLYFYWYRQILGQKVEFLVSFYNNEISEKSEIFDDQFSVERPDGSNFTLKIRSTKLEDSAMYFCASSFSGDTQYFGPGTRLTVL.